Below are 16 T cell receptor beta chains sequenced from a single sample in a study of T cell responses to AZD1222 COVID-19 vaccine. Produced via immunoSEQ multiplex PCR; TCRdb's table is partial and in-frame only. Of tens of thousands of clones in the sample, roughly nine tenths were seen once. Sample: peripheral blood, taken on day 0 of AZD1222 vaccination. These TCRs come from an adult in good health.

DNA of the CDR3: TGCAGCTCATCGGGGAAGGGGAACACTGAAGCTTTCTTT. The encoded protein is CSSSGKGNTEAFF. This chain uses TRBV29-1 with TRBJ1-1; D gene unclear. This CDR3 is built from 13 residues. CDR1 is SQVTM and CDR2 is ANQGSEA in the germline V gene. Trimming pared 8 bases from V and 1 base from J, leaving 14 bases between.

This sequence joins TRBV9 and TRBJ1-2; no reliable D call. CDR1 is SGDLS and CDR2 is YYNGEE in the germline V gene. Trimming shortened V by 2 bases and J by 2 bases, and 10 bases separated the two germline ends. This CDR3 has 14 amino acids. The CDR3 DNA reads as TGTGCCAGCAGCGTCGGTAGGGAGAACTATGGCTACACCTTC. Translated, it gives CASSVGRENYGYTF.

The chain links TRBV29-1 to TRBJ2-5, with D unresolved. Trimming shortened V by 7 bases and J by 1 base, and 13 bases separated the two germline ends. The germline CDR1 and CDR2 sequences are SQVTM and ANQGSEA. The CDR3 covers 13 residues. CDR3 amino acids: CSALRGSQETQYF. As DNA, the CDR3 is TGCAGCGCCTTACGTGGCAGCCAAGAGACCCAGTACTTC.

This sequence joins TRBV10-1 and TRBJ1-1, with D unresolved. Trimming stripped 3 bases from V and 3 bases from J, with 8 bases between. The CDR3 is made up of 13 amino acids. From germline, CDR1 is WNHNN and CDR2 SYGVQD (reference sequence). The CDR3 DNA follows: TGCGCCAGCAGTGATTCGGGCTACACTGAAGCTTTCTTT. This encodes CASSDSGYTEAFF.

This chain uses TRBV9 with TRBJ1-4; D ambiguous. Trimming removed 3 bases at V and 0 bases at J, with 9 bases between. Germline V lookup: CDR1 SGDLS, CDR2 YYNGEE. The CDR3 is made up of 15 amino acids. CDR3 amino acids: CASSARQTTNEKLFF. Here the CDR3 DNA reads TGTGCCAGCAGCGCTAGACAAACAACTAATGAAAAACTGTTTTTT.

The chain is built from TRBV11-2 and TRBJ2-7; 9 bases agree with TRBD1. Trimming cost V 3 bases and J 0 bases; bases outside gene matches: 3. This CDR3 comprises 15 residues. The germline V gene encodes CDR1 SGHAT and CDR2 FQNNGV. CDR3 nucleotide sequence: TGTGCCAGCAGCTTCCTACAGGGGGCCTCCTACGAGCAGTACTTC. Its translation: CASSFLQGASYEQYF.

A single count supports this clone. V and J are TRBV29-1 and TRBJ2-1; D may be TRBD2 (6 bases). This CDR3 is built from 15 residues. CDR1 and CDR2 (germline): SQVTM, ANQGSEA. V gave up 3 bases and J gave up 2 bases, with 14 bases separating them. Written as DNA, the CDR3 is TGCAGCGTTGAGGTTTGGGGGGAAGCCTACAATGAGCAGTTCTTC. Its protein is CSVEVWGEAYNEQFF.

In regard to this clone: An end of the junction does not agree with germline; a read error may underlie this. This sequence joins TRBV4-3 and TRBJ1-1, with 7 bases fitting TRBD1. Germline V CDR1 and CDR2: LGHNA, YSLEER. CDR3 size: 15 residues. CDR3 sequence: CASSQGQSGNAEAFF. The CDR3 DNA is TGCGCCAGCAGCCAGGGACAGAGCGGGAACGCTGAAGCTTTCTTT.

This clone was observed a single time. The rearrangement joins TRBV30 to TRBJ2-2, with a weak D call TRBD2 (5 bases). The CDR3 is 13 amino acids. The germline CDR1 and CDR2 sequences are GTSNPN and SVGIG (reference sequence). Trimming removed 2 bases at V and 3 bases at J, with 7 bases between. The CDR3 nucleotides are TGTGCCTGGAGTCGGGGTTACACCGGGGAGCTGTTTTTT. Its protein product is CAWSRGYTGELFF.

V gene TRBV2 combines with J gene TRBJ2-1; D call uncertain. Germline CDR1 SNHLY, CDR2 FYNNEI. The CDR3 length is 11 residues. Trimming shortened V by 7 bases and J by 8 bases, and 9 bases separated the two germline ends. The DNA for the CDR3 is TGTGCCAGCACTAATCTCCATGAGCAGTTCTTC. Translated, it gives CASTNLHEQFF.

This rearrangement joins TRBV2 to TRBJ1-5; no definite D call. The V gene's germline CDR1 is SNHLY and CDR2 FYNNEI. The CDR3 is 15 residues long. Trimming removed 5 bases at V and 5 bases at J, with 16 bases between. The CDR3: CASSHEASQDQPQHF. The CDR3 DNA reads as TGTGCCAGCAGTCACGAGGCTAGCCAAGATCAGCCCCAGCATTTT.

This clone was seen only a few times. This sequence joins TRBV4-2 and TRBJ2-6; no clear D gene. In germline, CDR1 is LGHNA, CDR2 YNFKEQ. With 3 bases removed from V and 1 base from J, the gap between germline ends came to 7 bases. The CDR3 length is 15 residues. As DNA, the CDR3 is TGTGCCAGCAGCCACCGACGGTCTGGGGCCAACGTCCTGACTTTC. Translation gives CASSHRRSGANVLTF.

The V and J genes are TRBV6-5 and TRBJ2-1, with a tentative D call TRBD1 (6 bases). Germline V gene data show CDR1 as MNHEY and CDR2 as SVGAGI. V shed 0 bases and J shed 3 bases, with 9 bases lying between them. This CDR3 region has 15 residues. DNA for the CDR3: TGTGCCAGCAGTTACTCGACAGGCCTCTACAATGAGCAGTTCTTC. Its protein is CASSYSTGLYNEQFF.

The rearrangement joins TRBV2 to TRBJ2-1; D possibly corresponds to TRBD1 (5 bases). The CDR3 spans 14 residues. Germline V gene lookup returns CDR1 SNHLY and CDR2 FYNNEI. Trimming left V 4 bases short and J 6 bases short, with 13 bases between. The CDR3 spells CASSGTSLLNEQFF. The CDR3 region has the DNA TGTGCCAGCAGTGGGACAAGCTTACTCAATGAGCAGTTCTTC.

In this sample, this clone turned up a few times. The chain combines TRBV29-1 with TRBJ1-4; 11 bases are a match to TRBD1. From germline, CDR1 is SQVTM and CDR2 ANQGSEA. The CDR3 runs 14 residues. J gave up 1 base and V 8 bases, and 3 bases lay outside the gene matches. The CDR3 DNA reads as TGCAGCATCGGGACAGGGGGAACTAATGAAAAACTGTTTTTT. This gives the protein CSIGTGGTNEKLFF.

The V gene is TRBV11-2, the J gene TRBJ2-1, with D maybe TRBD2 (5 bases). Germline CDR1 is SGHAT and CDR2 is FQNNGV. This CDR3 has 14 residues. Trimming shortened V by 2 bases and J by 3 bases, and 8 bases separated the two germline ends. DNA of the CDR3: TGTGCCAGCAGCTTACCGAGCGGCTACAATGAGCAGTTCTTC. Its protein is CASSLPSGYNEQFF. Complete variable domain (other parts from reference TRBV11-2 and TRBJ2-1): EAGVAQSPRYKIIEKRQSVAFWCNPISGHATLYWYQQILGQGPKLLIQFQNNGVVDDSQLPKDRFSAERLKGVDSTLKIQPAKLEDSAVYLCASSLPSGYNEQFFGPGTRLTVL.